This is a list of T cell receptor beta chains from one sample in a study of shared clonotypes between healthy human individuals. Measured with immunoSEQ multiplex PCR; TCRdb has only the in-frame clones, and not every one. The data hold about 490,000 clones, with 65% to 85% observed a single time. Sequencing was performed on PBMCs. These receptors were collected from a woman in her forties in good health. Some clones in this sample may be carry-over from other donors' samples. CDR3s include the opening cysteine and the closing phenylalanine or tryptophan. The order of the fields is D gene, V gene, J gene, clone size, CDR3 protein, CDR3 DNA. A D gene is named only where the DNA matches it firmly. Some rows mark clone size as missing; the rest say once, few, many or name a class of expanded clone.

d_call: TRBD1
v_call: TRBV18
j_call: TRBJ2-7
clone_size: -
cdr3_aa: CASSPRQGSGEQYF
cdr3_nt: TGTGCCAGCTCACCACGACAGGGGAGCGGGGAGCAGTACTTC

d_call: TRBD1
v_call: TRBV7-2
j_call: TRBJ1-2
clone_size: -
cdr3_aa: CASSLLDRDYGYTF
cdr3_nt: TGTGCCAGCAGCTTATTAGACAGGGACTATGGCTACACCTTC

d_call: -
v_call: TRBV15
j_call: TRBJ2-3
clone_size: -
cdr3_aa: CATSRDPPREATDTQYF
cdr3_nt: TGTGCCACCAGCAGAGATCCGCCTAGAGAGGCCACAGATACGCAGTATTTT

d_call: TRBD2
v_call: TRBV9
j_call: TRBJ2-7
clone_size: -
cdr3_aa: CASSSSGRGHEQYF
cdr3_nt: TGTGCCAGCAGCAGTAGCGGGAGGGGCCACGAGCAGTACTTC

d_call: TRBD1
v_call: TRBV30
j_call: TRBJ2-7
clone_size: -
cdr3_aa: CAWSPGTGATEQYF
cdr3_nt: TGTGCCTGGTCCCCCGGGACAGGGGCCACCGAGCAGTACTTC

d_call: TRBD2
v_call: TRBV6-1
j_call: TRBJ2-7
clone_size: -
cdr3_aa: CASSEISGRAWDEQYF
cdr3_nt: TGTGCCAGCAGTGAGATAAGCGGGAGGGCTTGGGACGAGCAGTACTTC

d_call: -
v_call: TRBV2
j_call: TRBJ1-1
clone_size: -
cdr3_aa: CASSSPGRVDEAFF
cdr3_nt: TGTGCCAGCAGTTCACCGGGACGCGTGGATGAAGCTTTCTTT

d_call: -
v_call: TRBV23-1
j_call: TRBJ1-5
clone_size: -
cdr3_aa: CASSPTGLLRQPQHF
cdr3_nt: TGCGCCAGCAGTCCCACGGGGCTGCTTCGTCAGCCCCAGCATTTT

d_call: -
v_call: TRBV10-3
j_call: TRBJ2-1
clone_size: -
cdr3_aa: CAIRLNDNEQFF
cdr3_nt: TGTGCCATCCGTTTGAATGACAATGAGCAGTTCTTC

d_call: TRBD1
v_call: TRBV19
j_call: TRBJ1-2
clone_size: -
cdr3_aa: CARTSKRQGSYGYTF
cdr3_nt: TGTGCCAGAACGAGCAAGAGACAGGGCAGCTATGGCTACACCTTC

d_call: TRBD2
v_call: TRBV5-1
j_call: TRBJ2-3
clone_size: -
cdr3_aa: CASTTSGTSPADTQYF
cdr3_nt: TGCGCCAGCACGACTAGCGGGACTTCCCCCGCAGATACGCAGTATTTT

d_call: -
v_call: TRBV4-2
j_call: TRBJ1-3
clone_size: -
cdr3_aa: CASSQVGPPSGNTIYF
cdr3_nt: TGTGCCAGCAGCCAAGTCGGGCCCCCCTCTGGGAACACCATATATTTT

d_call: -
v_call: TRBV19
j_call: TRBJ1-2
clone_size: -
cdr3_aa: CASSIATSTGIGYGYTF
cdr3_nt: TGTGCCAGTAGTATCGCAACTTCCACAGGGATTGGCTATGGCTACACCTTC

d_call: -
v_call: TRBV5-1
j_call: TRBJ2-3
clone_size: -
cdr3_aa: CASSLDGSDTQYF
cdr3_nt: TGCGCCAGCAGCTTGGACGGGTCAGATACGCAGTATTTT

d_call: -
v_call: TRBV7-9
j_call: TRBJ2-7
clone_size: -
cdr3_aa: CASSLSGNEQYF
cdr3_nt: TGTGCCAGCAGCTTATCAGGGAACGAGCAGTACTTC

d_call: TRBD1
v_call: TRBV9
j_call: TRBJ1-1
clone_size: -
cdr3_aa: CASSATGGRGTEAFF
cdr3_nt: TGTGCCAGCAGCGCGACAGGGGGGAGAGGCACTGAAGCTTTCTTT

d_call: -
v_call: TRBV6-1
j_call: TRBJ1-1
clone_size: -
cdr3_aa: CASSRMNTEAFF
cdr3_nt: TGTGCCAGCAGTAGGATGAACACTGAAGCTTTCTTT

d_call: -
v_call: TRBV10-1
j_call: TRBJ2-7
clone_size: -
cdr3_aa: CASSESGTLLEQYF
cdr3_nt: TGCGCCAGCAGTGAGTCCGGGACTCTCCTCGAGCAGTACTTC

d_call: -
v_call: TRBV5-5
j_call: TRBJ2-2
clone_size: many
cdr3_aa: CASSTWWDLSSNTGELFF
cdr3_nt: TGTGCCAGCAGCACGTGGTGGGACCTGTCATCGAACACCGGGGAGCTGTTTTTT

d_call: -
v_call: TRBV7-3
j_call: TRBJ2-2
clone_size: -
cdr3_aa: CASSLRVNTGELFF
cdr3_nt: TGTGCCAGCAGCCTCAGGGTTAACACCGGGGAGCTGTTTTTT

d_call: -
v_call: TRBV30
j_call: TRBJ1-5
clone_size: once
cdr3_aa: CAWSVFGRPGAQHF
cdr3_nt: TGTGCCTGGAGTGTATTCGGTCGGCCAGGGGCCCAGCATTTT

d_call: TRBD1
v_call: TRBV7-9
j_call: TRBJ2-5
clone_size: -
cdr3_aa: CASSPTGETQYF
cdr3_nt: TGTGCCAGCAGTCCGACAGGGGAGACCCAGTACTTC

d_call: -
v_call: TRBV4-2
j_call: TRBJ1-1
clone_size: -
cdr3_aa: CASSPLGIAENTEAFF
cdr3_nt: TGTGCCAGCAGCCCACTCGGGATTGCCGAAAACACTGAAGCTTTCTTT

d_call: -
v_call: TRBV5-1
j_call: TRBJ2-6
clone_size: -
cdr3_aa: CASSPGPQGPGANVLTF
cdr3_nt: TGCGCCAGCAGCCCCGGGCCCCAAGGGCCTGGGGCCAACGTCCTGACTTTC

d_call: TRBD2
v_call: TRBV27
j_call: TRBJ2-3
clone_size: -
cdr3_aa: CASSWGGLAGTDTQYF
cdr3_nt: TGTGCCAGCAGTTGGGGTGGACTAGCGGGCACAGATACGCAGTATTTT

d_call: -
v_call: TRBV5-1
j_call: TRBJ2-5
clone_size: -
cdr3_aa: CASSLGQRQETQYF
cdr3_nt: TGCGCCAGCAGCCTAGGACAGCGCCAAGAGACCCAGTACTTC

d_call: TRBD2
v_call: TRBV4-2
j_call: TRBJ2-7
clone_size: once
cdr3_aa: CAGSQEVPGTSGSYEQYF
cdr3_nt: TGTGCCGGCAGCCAAGAGGTCCCCGGGACTAGCGGGAGTTACGAGCAGTACTTC

d_call: TRBD1
v_call: TRBV6-1
j_call: TRBJ1-2
clone_size: -
cdr3_aa: CASSADRGRYGYTF
cdr3_nt: TGTGCCAGCAGCGCGGACAGGGGAAGGTATGGCTACACCTTC

d_call: -
v_call: TRBV2
j_call: TRBJ1-1
clone_size: -
cdr3_aa: CASSVSQLGAFF
cdr3_nt: TGTGCCAGCAGTGTTTCACAGCTTGGAGCTTTCTTT

d_call: -
v_call: TRBV19
j_call: TRBJ1-1
clone_size: -
cdr3_aa: CASREGIYTEAFF
cdr3_nt: TGTGCCAGTAGGGAGGGGATTTACACTGAAGCTTTCTTT

d_call: -
v_call: TRBV11-2
j_call: TRBJ1-1
clone_size: -
cdr3_aa: CASSRGGTATEAFF
cdr3_nt: TGTGCCAGCAGCCGTGGGGGGACGGCCACTGAAGCTTTCTTT

d_call: -
v_call: TRBV7-2
j_call: TRBJ1-1
clone_size: -
cdr3_aa: CASSFAGTPGTEAFF
cdr3_nt: TGTGCCAGCAGCTTCGCCGGGACGCCGGGCACTGAAGCTTTCTTT

d_call: -
v_call: TRBV27
j_call: TRBJ1-5
clone_size: -
cdr3_aa: CAPGEGGGYYQPQHF
cdr3_nt: TGTGCCCCAGGTGAGGGTGGTGGGTACTACCAGCCCCAGCATTTT

d_call: -
v_call: TRBV4-2
j_call: TRBJ1-1
clone_size: -
cdr3_aa: CASSHGQVTNTEAFF
cdr3_nt: TGTGCCAGCAGCCATGGGCAGGTTACGAACACTGAAGCTTTCTTT

d_call: TRBD2
v_call: TRBV7-9
j_call: TRBJ2-2
clone_size: -
cdr3_aa: CASSLGPGLAAANTGELFF
cdr3_nt: TGTGCCAGCAGCTTAGGTCCGGGACTAGCGGCCGCGAACACCGGGGAGCTGTTTTTT

d_call: TRBD1
v_call: TRBV4-1
j_call: TRBJ2-1
clone_size: -
cdr3_aa: CASSHGPTGSGYNEQFF
cdr3_nt: TGCGCCAGCAGCCACGGCCCGACAGGGTCGGGCTACAATGAGCAGTTCTTC

d_call: -
v_call: TRBV28
j_call: TRBJ2-3
clone_size: -
cdr3_aa: CASSLRTVTTSTDTQYF
cdr3_nt: TGTGCCAGCAGTCTCCGGACAGTGACTACTAGCACAGATACGCAGTATTTT

d_call: -
v_call: TRBV21-1
j_call: TRBJ2-7
clone_size: -
cdr3_aa: CASPRGRATSFSYEQYF
cdr3_nt: TGTGCCAGCCCTCGGGGCAGGGCCACCTCTTTCTCCTACGAGCAGTACTTC

d_call: TRBD2
v_call: TRBV7-2
j_call: TRBJ2-5
clone_size: -
cdr3_aa: CASSTRTSGVQETQYF
cdr3_nt: TGTGCCAGCAGCACCAGGACTAGCGGGGTACAAGAGACCCAGTACTTC

d_call: -
v_call: TRBV5-4
j_call: TRBJ2-5
clone_size: -
cdr3_aa: CASSSNNGIGQYF
cdr3_nt: TGTGCCAGCAGCTCTAATAACGGGATTGGGCAGTACTTC

d_call: -
v_call: TRBV28
j_call: TRBJ2-7
clone_size: -
cdr3_aa: CASRRRGGLGEQYF
cdr3_nt: TGTGCCAGCAGGAGGAGGGGTGGCCTGGGGGAGCAGTACTTC

d_call: TRBD2
v_call: TRBV5-4
j_call: TRBJ2-3
clone_size: -
cdr3_aa: CASSPLAGEVTDTQYF
cdr3_nt: TGTGCCAGCAGCCCTCTAGCGGGAGAGGTAACAGATACGCAGTATTTT

d_call: -
v_call: TRBV7-3
j_call: TRBJ2-1
clone_size: -
cdr3_aa: CASSPDRTTYNEQFF
cdr3_nt: TGTGCCAGCAGCCCGGACAGGACTACCTACAATGAGCAGTTCTTC

d_call: TRBD2
v_call: TRBV7-2
j_call: TRBJ2-1
clone_size: -
cdr3_aa: CASSSDSGPYNEQFF
cdr3_nt: TGTGCCAGCAGCTCCGATAGCGGGCCGTACAATGAGCAGTTCTTC

d_call: -
v_call: TRBV29-1
j_call: TRBJ2-1
clone_size: -
cdr3_aa: CSVDPGGGNEQFF
cdr3_nt: TGCAGCGTTGATCCCGGTGGAGGGAATGAGCAGTTCTTC

d_call: TRBD2
v_call: TRBV7-9
j_call: TRBJ2-2
clone_size: once
cdr3_aa: CASSVAGSVNTGELFF
cdr3_nt: TGTGCCAGCAGCGTAGCGGGGAGCGTAAACACCGGGGAGCTGTTTTTT

d_call: -
v_call: TRBV6-5
j_call: TRBJ1-2
clone_size: -
cdr3_aa: CASSYSPISPNYGYTF
cdr3_nt: TGTGCCAGCAGTTACTCCCCGATCTCCCCTAACTATGGCTACACCTTC

d_call: TRBD2
v_call: TRBV9
j_call: TRBJ2-2
clone_size: -
cdr3_aa: CASSRTLAGKGTGELFF
cdr3_nt: TGTGCCAGCAGCCGTACTCTAGCGGGAAAGGGAACCGGGGAGCTGTTTTTT

d_call: -
v_call: TRBV7-2
j_call: TRBJ2-5
clone_size: once
cdr3_aa: CASSFGFSETQYF
cdr3_nt: TGTGCCAGCAGCTTTGGGTTTTCCGAGACCCAGTACTTC

d_call: -
v_call: TRBV7-8
j_call: TRBJ1-5
clone_size: -
cdr3_aa: CASSPDRNQPQHF
cdr3_nt: TGTGCCAGCAGTCCAGACAGGAATCAGCCCCAGCATTTT

d_call: -
v_call: TRBV27
j_call: TRBJ2-3
clone_size: -
cdr3_aa: CASSLGAGYTQYF
cdr3_nt: TGTGCCAGCAGTCTAGGGGCAGGTTATACGCAGTATTTT

d_call: -
v_call: TRBV5-1
j_call: TRBJ2-5
clone_size: -
cdr3_aa: CASSLGLETQYF
cdr3_nt: TGCGCCAGCAGCTTGGGATTGGAGACCCAGTACTTC

d_call: TRBD2
v_call: TRBV28
j_call: TRBJ2-1
clone_size: -
cdr3_aa: CASSFRGLADNEQFF
cdr3_nt: TGTGCCAGCAGTTTCAGGGGACTAGCGGACAATGAGCAGTTCTTC

d_call: TRBD1
v_call: TRBV2
j_call: TRBJ1-5
clone_size: few
cdr3_aa: CAVNRGGNQPQHF
cdr3_nt: TGTGCCGTTAACAGGGGCGGCAATCAGCCCCAGCATTTT

d_call: TRBD1
v_call: TRBV28
j_call: TRBJ1-4
clone_size: -
cdr3_aa: CASSPGQGAWEKLFF
cdr3_nt: TGTGCCAGCAGTCCGGGACAGGGGGCCTGGGAAAAACTGTTTTTT

d_call: -
v_call: TRBV4-2
j_call: TRBJ2-3
clone_size: -
cdr3_aa: CASSPHTALVGTDTQYF
cdr3_nt: TGTGCCAGCAGCCCGCATACGGCACTAGTAGGCACAGATACGCAGTATTTT

d_call: -
v_call: TRBV2
j_call: TRBJ1-3
clone_size: -
cdr3_aa: CASSPHRDRDTIYF
cdr3_nt: TGTGCCAGCAGCCCCCACAGGGATAGAGACACCATATATTTT

d_call: -
v_call: TRBV6-4
j_call: TRBJ2-2
clone_size: few
cdr3_aa: CASSDSGGAGELFF
cdr3_nt: TGTGCCAGCAGTGACTCCGGTGGGGCCGGGGAGCTGTTTTTT

d_call: -
v_call: TRBV28
j_call: TRBJ2-1
clone_size: few
cdr3_aa: CASSTGYNEQFF
cdr3_nt: TGTGCCAGCAGCACAGGTTACAATGAGCAGTTCTTC